The rows below give T cell receptor beta chains drawn from one sample of a study of CD8+CD57+ T cells in acquired aplastic anemia. TCRdb processed the reads anew with MiXCR; each CDR3 protein has one entry. The sample holds about 170,000 distinct CDR3 sequences, just under 65% seen once. Input material: sorted CD4+, CD8+, or CD8+CD57+ T cells (not recorded which) from PBMCs. Receptors originate from a human donor in good health. The CDR3 runs from the conserved cysteine through the conserved F or W. A D gene is named only where the DNA matches it firmly. Some rows have no size entry. The others give once, few or many, or a class for an expanded clone.

v_gene	abundance	j_gene	d_gene	CDR3nt	CDR3aa
TRBV11-3	.	TRBJ1-1	.	TGTGCCAGCAGCTTAGTAAGCACAGTCTTTAACACTGAAGCTTTCTTT	CASSLVSTVFNTEAFF
TRBV7-2	.	TRBJ2-7	.	TGTGCCAGCAACCCCGCCGGCGACAGTATCTACGAGCAGTACTTC	CASNPAGDSIYEQYF
TRBV5-1	.	TRBJ1-2	.	TGCGCCAGCAGCTTGGCCGAGGCATATGGCTACACCTTC	CASSLAEAYGYTF
TRBV25-1	.	TRBJ2-6	.	TGTGCCAGCAGTGATGCTTTGTCTGGGGCCAACGTCCTGACTTTC	CASSDALSGANVLTF
TRBV6-5	once	TRBJ2-3	TRBD2	TGTGCCAGCAGCCCAGCGGGAGATAGGGCAGATACGCAGTATTTT	CASSPAGDRADTQYF
TRBV5-1	.	TRBJ2-3	TRBD1	TGCGCCAGCAGCACCCACAGGGGGGATACGCAGTATTTT	CASSTHRGDTQYF
TRBV20-1	many	TRBJ1-6	.	TGCAGTGCTAGAGATCAGCGTAGACCTTATAATTCACCCCTCCACTTT	CSARDQRRPYNSPLHF
TRBV5-6	many	TRBJ2-7	.	TGTGCCAGCAGCTTGCAAGGCGTCGAGCAGTACTTC	CASSLQGVEQYF
TRBV7-6	.	TRBJ1-5	.	TGTGCCAGCAGCTTAGCCGGGACTAGCAATCAGCCCCAGCATTTT	CASSLAGTSNQPQHF
TRBV20-1	many	TRBJ2-2	.	TGCAGTGCTAGAGACCTGGGGAGTAACACCGGGGAGCTGTTTTTT	CSARDLGSNTGELFF
TRBV2	.	TRBJ2-3	.	TGTGCCAGCAGTGGACTACAGGGAGGGGATACGCAGTATTTT	CASSGLQGGDTQYF
TRBV7-9	.	TRBJ1-6	TRBD1	TGTGCCAGCAGCCCCAGACAGGGGAACTCACCCCTCCACTTT	CASSPRQGNSPLHF
TRBV2	once	TRBJ2-2	.	TGTGCCAGCATGCAGCGGAACACCGGGGAGCTGTTTTTT	CASMQRNTGELFF
TRBV19	.	TRBJ1-5	TRBD1	TGTGCCAGTTTAAACAGGGGTGGAGTAGGCAATCAGCCCCAGCATTTT	CASLNRGGVGNQPQHF
TRBV13	many	TRBJ2-7	TRBD1	TGTGCCAGCAGCTTAGGCGGACTGGGACAGGTCTACGAGCAGTACTTC	CASSLGGLGQVYEQYF
TRBV20-1	.	TRBJ2-7	TRBD1	TGCAGTGCTAGAGATACAGGGGGGTACGAGCAGTACTTC	CSARDTGGYEQYF
TRBV19	.	TRBJ2-7	.	TGTGCCAGTAGTGCGACTAACCGGGGGCAGTACTTC	CASSATNRGQYF
TRBV2	few	TRBJ1-1	.	TGTGCCAGCAGTGTAGAAGGTGGCACTGAAGCTTTCTTT	CASSVEGGTEAFF
TRBV9	.	TRBJ1-5	.	TGTGCCAGCAGCGTAGGAGGGGATCGGGGTCAGCCCCAGCACTTT	CASSVGGDRGQPQHF
TRBV7-9	.	TRBJ1-2	TRBD1	TGTGCCAGCAGCCGCTTAGGCCCAACAGGGGATGGCTACACCTTC	CASSRLGPTGDGYTF
TRBV7-5	many	TRBJ2-3	.	.	CISVPEGGLAGHTDTQYF
TRBV29-1	.	TRBJ2-2	TRBD2	TGCAGCACCGGGGTAGCGGGGAACACCGGGGAGCTGTTTTTT	CSTGVAGNTGELFF
TRBV19	.	TRBJ1-2	.	TGTGCCAGTAGTCTTGGGGGATACTATGGCTACACCTTC	CASSLGGYYGYTF